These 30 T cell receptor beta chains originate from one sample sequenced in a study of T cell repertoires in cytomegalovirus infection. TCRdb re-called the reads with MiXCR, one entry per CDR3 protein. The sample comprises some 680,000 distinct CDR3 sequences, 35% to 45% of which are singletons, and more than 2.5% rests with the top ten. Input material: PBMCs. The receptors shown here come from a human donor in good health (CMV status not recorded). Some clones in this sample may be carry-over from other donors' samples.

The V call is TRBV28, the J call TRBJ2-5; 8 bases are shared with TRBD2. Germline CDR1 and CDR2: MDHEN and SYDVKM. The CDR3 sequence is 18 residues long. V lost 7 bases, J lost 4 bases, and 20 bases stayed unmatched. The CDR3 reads CASTPLGGTSIPRETQYF. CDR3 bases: TGTGCCAGCACCCCTTTGGGGGGGACTAGTATACCAAGAGAGACCCAGTACTTC. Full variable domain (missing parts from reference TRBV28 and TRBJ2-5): DVKVTQSSRYLVKRTGEKVFLECVQDMDHENMFWYRQDPGLGLRLIYFSYDVKMKEKGDIPEGYSVSREKKERFSLILESASTNQTSMYLCASTPLGGTSIPRETQYFGPGTRLLVL.

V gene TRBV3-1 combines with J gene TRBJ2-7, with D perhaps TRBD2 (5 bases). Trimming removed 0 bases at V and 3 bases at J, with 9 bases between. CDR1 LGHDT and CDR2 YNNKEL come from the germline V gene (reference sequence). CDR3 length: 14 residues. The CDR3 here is CASSQEAGDYEQYF. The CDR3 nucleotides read TGTGCCAGCAGCCAAGAAGCCGGGGACTACGAGCAGTACTTC.

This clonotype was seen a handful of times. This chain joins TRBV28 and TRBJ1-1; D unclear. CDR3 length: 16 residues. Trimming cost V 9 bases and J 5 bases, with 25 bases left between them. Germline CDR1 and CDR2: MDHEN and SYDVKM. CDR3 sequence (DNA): TGTGCCAGTCATTGGATTAGTGTAGGGTCGGGGACTGAAGCTTTCTTT. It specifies CASHWISVGSGTEAFF.

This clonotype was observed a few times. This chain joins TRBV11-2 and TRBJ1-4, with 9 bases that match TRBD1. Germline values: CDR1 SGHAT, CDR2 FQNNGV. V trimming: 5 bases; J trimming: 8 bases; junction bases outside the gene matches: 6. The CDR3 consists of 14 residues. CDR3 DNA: TGTGCCAGCAGCGGAGGACAGGGGCGCGAAAAACTGTTTTTT. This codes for CASSGGQGREKLFF.

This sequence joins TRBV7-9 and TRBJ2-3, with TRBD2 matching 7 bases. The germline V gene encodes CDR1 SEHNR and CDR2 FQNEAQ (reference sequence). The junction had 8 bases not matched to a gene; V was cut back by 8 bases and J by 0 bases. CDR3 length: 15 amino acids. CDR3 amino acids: CASASGGPSTDTQYF. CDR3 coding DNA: TGTGCCAGCGCTTCGGGGGGACCGAGCACAGATACGCAGTATTTT.

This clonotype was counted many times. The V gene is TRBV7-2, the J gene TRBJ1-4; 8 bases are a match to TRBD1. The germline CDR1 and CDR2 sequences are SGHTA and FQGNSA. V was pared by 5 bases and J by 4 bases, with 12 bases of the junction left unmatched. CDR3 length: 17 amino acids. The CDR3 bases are TGTGCCAGCAGCCTACGGACAGGGTCGAATGTTAATGAAAAACTGTTTTTT. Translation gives CASSLRTGSNVNEKLFF.

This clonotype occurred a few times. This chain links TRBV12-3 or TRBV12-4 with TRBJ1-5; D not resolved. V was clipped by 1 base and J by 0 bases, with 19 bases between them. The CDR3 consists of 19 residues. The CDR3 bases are TGTGCCAGCAGTTTAGATTTCCCTACGACGGGTGATAGCAATCAGCCCCAGCATTTT. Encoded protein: CASSLDFPTTGDSNQPQHF.

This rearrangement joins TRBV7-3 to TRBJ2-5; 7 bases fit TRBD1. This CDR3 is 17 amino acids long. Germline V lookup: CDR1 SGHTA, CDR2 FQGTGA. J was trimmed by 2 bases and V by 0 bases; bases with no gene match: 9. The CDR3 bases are TGTGCCAGCAGCTTAACCGGACAGGTGAGGGAGCAAGAGACCCAGTACTTC. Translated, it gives CASSLTGQVREQETQYF. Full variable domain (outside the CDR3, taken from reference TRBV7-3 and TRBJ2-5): GAGVSQTPSNKVTEKGKYVELRCDPISGHTALYWYRQSLGQGPEFLIYFQGTGAADDSGLPNDRFFAVRPEGSVSTLKIQRTERGDSAVYLCASSLTGQVREQETQYFGPGTRLLVL.

The CDR3 coding sequence is TGTGCCAGCAGTTTATTAGGGGACTATGTCAATGAGCAGTTCTTC. Its protein is CASSLLGDYVNEQFF. The rearrangement links TRBV27 to TRBJ2-1; 7 bases agree with TRBD2. Germline V gene lookup returns CDR1 MNHEY and CDR2 SMNVEV (reference sequence). The CDR3 contains 15 residues. V shed 1 base and J 6 bases; nucleotides not matched to a gene: 6.

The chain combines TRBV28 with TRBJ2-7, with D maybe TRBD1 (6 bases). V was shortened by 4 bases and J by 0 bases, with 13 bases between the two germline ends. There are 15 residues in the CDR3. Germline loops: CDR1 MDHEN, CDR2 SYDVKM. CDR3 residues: CASSSRTDTSYEQYF. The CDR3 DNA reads TGTGCCAGCAGTTCACGGACAGATACCTCCTACGAGCAGTACTTC.

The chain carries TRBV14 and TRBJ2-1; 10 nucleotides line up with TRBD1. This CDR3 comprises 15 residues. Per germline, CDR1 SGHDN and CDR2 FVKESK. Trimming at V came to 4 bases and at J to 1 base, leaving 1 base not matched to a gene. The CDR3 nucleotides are TGTGCCAGCAGCCGACAGGGGGCATCCTACAATGAGCAGTTCTTC. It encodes CASSRQGASYNEQFF.

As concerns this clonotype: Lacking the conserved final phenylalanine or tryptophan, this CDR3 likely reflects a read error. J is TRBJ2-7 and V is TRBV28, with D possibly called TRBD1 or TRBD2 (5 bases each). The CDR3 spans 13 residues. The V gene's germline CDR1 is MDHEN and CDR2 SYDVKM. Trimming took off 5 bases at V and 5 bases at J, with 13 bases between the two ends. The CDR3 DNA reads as TGTGCCAGCAGTGGGGGATTTTACCACGAGCAGTACTTA. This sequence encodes CASSGGFYHEQYL.

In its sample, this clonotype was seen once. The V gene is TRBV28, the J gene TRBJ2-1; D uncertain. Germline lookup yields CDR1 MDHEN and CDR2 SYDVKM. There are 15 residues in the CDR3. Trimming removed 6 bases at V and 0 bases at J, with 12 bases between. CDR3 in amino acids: CASSQRHHSYNEQFF. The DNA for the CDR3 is TGTGCCAGCAGCCAAAGACACCACTCCTACAATGAGCAGTTCTTC.

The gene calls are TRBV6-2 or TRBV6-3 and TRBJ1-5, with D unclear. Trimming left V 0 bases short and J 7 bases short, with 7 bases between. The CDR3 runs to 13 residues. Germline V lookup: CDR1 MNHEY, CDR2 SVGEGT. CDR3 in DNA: TGTGCCAGCAGTTACTCCCAGATACAGCCCCAGCATTTT. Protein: CASSYSQIQPQHF.

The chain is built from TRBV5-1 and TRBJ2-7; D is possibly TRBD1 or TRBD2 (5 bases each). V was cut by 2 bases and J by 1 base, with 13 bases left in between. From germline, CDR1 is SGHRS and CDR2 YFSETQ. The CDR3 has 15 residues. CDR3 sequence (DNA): TGCGCCAGCAGCTTTGTCGGGACCGGGTCCTACGAGCAGTACTTC. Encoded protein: CASSFVGTGSYEQYF.

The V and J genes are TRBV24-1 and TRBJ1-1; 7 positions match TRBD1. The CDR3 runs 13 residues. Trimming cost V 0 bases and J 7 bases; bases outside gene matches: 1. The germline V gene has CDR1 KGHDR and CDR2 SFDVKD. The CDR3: CATSDLTGDEAFF. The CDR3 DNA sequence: TGTGCCACCAGTGATTTGACAGGGGATGAAGCTTTCTTT.

In nucleotides, the CDR3 is TGTGCCAGCAGCTTGGAGGAAGACACGAACGAGCAGTACTTC. Protein: CASSLEEDTNEQYF. V is TRBV5-5 and J is TRBJ2-7; D is ambiguous. The CDR3 loop spans 14 amino acids. Germline assignment: CDR1 SGHKS and CDR2 YYEKEE (reference sequence). Deletions cut 0 bases from V and 5 bases from J, with 12 bases between.

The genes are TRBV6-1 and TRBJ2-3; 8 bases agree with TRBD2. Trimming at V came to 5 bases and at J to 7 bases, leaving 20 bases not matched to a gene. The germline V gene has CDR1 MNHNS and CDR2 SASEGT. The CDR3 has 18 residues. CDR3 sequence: CASSPSTREVAGNNTQYF. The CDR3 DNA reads TGTGCCAGCAGTCCCTCAACCCGCGAGGTAGCGGGAAACAATACGCAGTATTTT.

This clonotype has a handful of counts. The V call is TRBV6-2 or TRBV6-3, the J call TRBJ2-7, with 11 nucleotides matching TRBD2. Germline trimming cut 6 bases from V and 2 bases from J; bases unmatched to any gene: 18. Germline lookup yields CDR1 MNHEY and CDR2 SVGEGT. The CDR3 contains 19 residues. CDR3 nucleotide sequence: TGTGCCAGCAGCCGGGATAGCGGGAGGGCCTCCCCCCGAACCTACGAGCAGTACTTC. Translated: CASSRDSGRASPRTYEQYF.

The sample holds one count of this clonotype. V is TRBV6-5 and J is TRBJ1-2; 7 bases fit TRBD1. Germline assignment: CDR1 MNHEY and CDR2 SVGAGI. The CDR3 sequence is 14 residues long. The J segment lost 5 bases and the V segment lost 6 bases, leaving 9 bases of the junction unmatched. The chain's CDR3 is CASSVRGGGYGYTF. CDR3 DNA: TGTGCCAGCAGCGTACGAGGGGGCGGTTATGGCTACACCTTC.

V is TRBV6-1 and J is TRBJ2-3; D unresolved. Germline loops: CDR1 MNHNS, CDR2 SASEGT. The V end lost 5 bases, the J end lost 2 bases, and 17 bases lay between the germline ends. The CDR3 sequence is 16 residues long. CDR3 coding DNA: TGTGCCAGCAGTTACAAAGATCCGGAATACACAGATACGCAGTATTTT. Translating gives CASSYKDPEYTDTQYF.

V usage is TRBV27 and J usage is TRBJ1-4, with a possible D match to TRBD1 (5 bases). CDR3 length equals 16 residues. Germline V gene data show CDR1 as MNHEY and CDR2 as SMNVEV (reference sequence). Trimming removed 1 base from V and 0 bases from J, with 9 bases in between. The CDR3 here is CASSLLGTSTNEKLFF. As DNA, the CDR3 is TGTGCCAGCAGTTTATTAGGGACCTCAACTAATGAAAAACTGTTTTTT.

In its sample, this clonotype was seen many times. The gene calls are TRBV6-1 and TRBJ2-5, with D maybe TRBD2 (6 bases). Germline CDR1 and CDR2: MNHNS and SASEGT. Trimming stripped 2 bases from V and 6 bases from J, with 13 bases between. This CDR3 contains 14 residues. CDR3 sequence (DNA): TGTGCCAGCAGTGAAAGTGGAGGGTCGAAGACCCAGTACTTC. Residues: CASSESGGSKTQYF.

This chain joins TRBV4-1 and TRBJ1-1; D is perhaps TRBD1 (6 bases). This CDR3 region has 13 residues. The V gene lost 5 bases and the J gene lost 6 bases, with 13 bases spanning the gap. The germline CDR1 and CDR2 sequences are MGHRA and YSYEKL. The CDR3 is CASSREGVPEAFF. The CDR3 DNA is TGCGCCAGCAGCAGAGAGGGGGTCCCTGAAGCTTTCTTT.

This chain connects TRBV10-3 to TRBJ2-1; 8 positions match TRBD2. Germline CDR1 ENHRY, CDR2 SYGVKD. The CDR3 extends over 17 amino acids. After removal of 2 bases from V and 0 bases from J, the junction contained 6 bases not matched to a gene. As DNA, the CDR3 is TGTGCCATCAGTGAGGCGGTAGCGGGGAGCTCCTACAATGAGCAGTTCTTC. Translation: CAISEAVAGSSYNEQFF.

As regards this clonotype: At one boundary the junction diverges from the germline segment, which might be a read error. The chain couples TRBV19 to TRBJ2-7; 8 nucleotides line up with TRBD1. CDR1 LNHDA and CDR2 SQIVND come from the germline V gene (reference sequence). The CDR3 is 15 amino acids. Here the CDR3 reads CANSIQDRASYEQYF. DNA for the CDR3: TGTGCCAATAGTATACAGGACAGGGCGTCCTACGAGCAGTACTTC.

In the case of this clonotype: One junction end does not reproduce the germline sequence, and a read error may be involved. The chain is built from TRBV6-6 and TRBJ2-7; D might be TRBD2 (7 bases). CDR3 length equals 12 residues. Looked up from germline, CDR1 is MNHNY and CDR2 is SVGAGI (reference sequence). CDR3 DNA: TGTGCCAGCAGCCCCGCGGGGGCTGTCCTGAACTTC. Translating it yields CASSPAGAVLNF.

CDR3 loop: CASSLLGGSETQYF. The CDR3 bases are TGTGCCAGCAGTTTACTGGGGGGGTCAGAGACCCAGTACTTC. The chain couples TRBV28 to TRBJ2-5, with TRBD2 matching 7 bases. Germline V CDR1 and CDR2: MDHEN, SYDVKM. The CDR3 has 14 amino acids. J was trimmed by 4 bases and V by 2 bases; bases with no gene match: 4.

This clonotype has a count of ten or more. Written as DNA, the CDR3 is TGTGCCAGTAGTACCGTTAGCGGGAGACACTACAATGAGCAGTTCTTC. It is translated as CASSTVSGRHYNEQFF. The chain is built from TRBV19 and TRBJ2-1, with 9 nucleotides matching TRBD2. In germline, CDR1 is LNHDA, CDR2 SQIVND (reference sequence). Trimming at V came to 4 bases and at J to 3 bases, leaving 7 bases not matched to a gene. CDR3 size: 16 residues.

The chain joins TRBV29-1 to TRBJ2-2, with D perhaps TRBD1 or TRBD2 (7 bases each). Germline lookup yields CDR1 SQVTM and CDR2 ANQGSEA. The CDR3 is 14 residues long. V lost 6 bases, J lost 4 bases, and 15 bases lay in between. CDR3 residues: CSVREGAGTGELFF. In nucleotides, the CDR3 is TGCAGCGTGAGGGAGGGGGCAGGCACCGGGGAGCTGTTTTTT.